The 23 T cell receptor beta chains reported below all come from one sample, sequenced in a study of CD8 T cells in ankylosing spondylitis. TCRdb itself ran the 5' RACE reads through MiXCR, one entry per CDR3 protein. The sample consists of approximately 140,000 distinct CDR3 sequences, around 45% of them appearing once. Sequences were obtained from synovial fluid, either unsorted or a sorted T cell fraction (not recorded which). The source is a male donor with ankylosing spondylitis.

This clonotype was seen more than once but under ten times. J is TRBJ2-3 and V is TRBV7-2, with 9 positions matching TRBD2. V dropped 5 bases and J dropped 5; count of bases not matched to a gene: 5. This CDR3 has 14 residues. Looked up from germline, CDR1 is SGHTA and CDR2 is FQGNSA. CDR3 protein: CASSLGGGGDTQYF. The CDR3 DNA reads TGTGCCAGCAGCCTTGGCGGGGGGGGAGATACGCAGTATTTT.

This clonotype turned up a few times. V is TRBV3-1 and J is TRBJ1-2; 7 bases agree with TRBD1. CDR1 and CDR2 from the germline V gene are LGHDT and YNNKEL (reference sequence). V was pared by 5 bases and J by 5 bases, with 11 bases of the junction left unmatched. CDR3 size: 15 residues. The CDR3 bases are TGTGCCAGCAGCTTCGGAAGGACAGGACCATATGGCTACACCTTC. Its protein product is CASSFGRTGPYGYTF.

This clonotype showed up just a few times. This chain joins TRBV6-2 or TRBV6-3 and TRBJ2-1; possibly TRBD2 for D (6 bases). The germline V gene encodes CDR1 MNHEY and CDR2 SVGEGT. This CDR3 contains 15 residues. V lost 3 bases and J 0 bases, leaving 9 bases between the germline ends. CDR3 region: CASSYGRSSYNEQFF. In DNA, the CDR3 is TGTGCCAGCAGTTATGGGAGGAGCTCCTACAATGAGCAGTTCTTC.

The chain is built from TRBV5-4 and TRBJ2-7, with 8 bases fitting TRBD2. The V gene end was trimmed by 4 bases and the J gene end by 2 bases; junction bases not matched to a gene: 5. Germline loops: CDR1 SGHNT, CDR2 YYREEE (reference sequence). The CDR3 runs 14 residues. The CDR3 reads CASSPTSAPYEQYF. The DNA for the CDR3 is TGTGCCAGCAGCCCGACTAGCGCACCCTACGAGCAGTACTTC.

Only a few counts were recorded for this clonotype. The chain joins TRBV2 to TRBJ2-7; no definite D call. The germline V and J ends were trimmed by 3 bases and 2 bases, with 11 bases remaining between them. The CDR3 contains 14 residues. CDR1 and CDR2 from the germline V gene are SNHLY and FYNNEI. The CDR3 nucleotides read TGTGCCAGCAGTGATAATCCAGGCCCCTACGAGCAGTACTTC. This gives the protein CASSDNPGPYEQYF. Based on the CDR3 plus reference TRBV2 and TRBJ2-7, the full variable domain is EPEVTQTPSHQVTQMGQEVILRCVPISNHLYFYWYRQILGQKVEFLVSFYNNEISEKSEIFDDQFSVERPDGSNFTLKIRSTKLEDSAMYFCASSDNPGPYEQYFGPGTRLTVT.

This clonotype turned up a few times. The rearrangement links TRBV20-1 to TRBJ1-1; TRBD1 might be the D (5 bases). This CDR3 is 14 amino acids long. Germline V lookup: CDR1 DFQATT, CDR2 SNEGSKA (reference sequence). The V and J ends lost 2 bases and 10 bases respectively, with 20 bases between them. CDR3 protein: CSARPRGATSRAFF. The CDR3, as DNA: TGCAGTGCTAGACCCCGGGGCGCAACCTCGAGAGCTTTCTTT.

The rearrangement joins TRBV9 to TRBJ1-2; D might be TRBD1 (6 bases). Trimming stripped 0 bases from V and 4 bases from J, with 13 bases between. CDR1 SGDLS and CDR2 YYNGEE come from the germline V gene. The CDR3 has 15 residues. This CDR3 reads CASSVEGGPGYGYTF. CDR3 nucleotide sequence: TGTGCCAGCAGCGTAGAAGGGGGGCCCGGCTATGGCTACACCTTC.

The rearrangement links TRBV11-2 to TRBJ1-1, with TRBD1 as a possible D gene (6 bases). Deletions cut 4 bases from V and 3 bases from J, with 30 bases between. Germline-derived CDR1 and CDR2 are SGHAT and FQNNGV. The CDR3 covers 20 residues. Written as DNA, the CDR3 is TGTGCCAGCAGCTCCTATCGGGAGGTGGCAGGGGAAGGTCCGGACACTGAAGCTTTCTTT. It codes for CASSSYREVAGEGPDTEAFF.

This clonotype was recorded a few times. The chain is built from TRBV5-1 and TRBJ2-1, with D unclear. Per the germline V gene, CDR1 is SGHRS and CDR2 is YFSETQ. V lost 0 bases and J lost 0, with 13 bases in between. This CDR3 spans 17 amino acids. The CDR3 reads CASSLDPLRSSYNEQFF. CDR3 DNA: TGCGCCAGCAGCTTGGACCCTCTCAGGAGCTCCTACAATGAGCAGTTCTTC.

This clonotype occurred a few times. The chain joins TRBV15 to TRBJ1-4, with TRBD1 as a possible D gene (5 bases). Germline V CDR1 and CDR2: LNHNV, YYDKDF (reference sequence). This CDR3 is 14 amino acids long. The V and J ends lost 0 bases and 8 bases respectively, with 10 bases between them. CDR3 in DNA: TGTGCCACCAGCAGAGAACAGGCCGCCGAAAAACTGTTTTTT. It encodes CATSREQAAEKLFF. Based on the CDR3 plus reference TRBV15 and TRBJ1-4, the full variable domain is DAMVIQNPRYQVTQFGKPVTLSCSQTLNHNVMYWYQQKSSQAPKLLFHYYDKDFNNEADTPDNFQSRRPNTSFCFLDIRSPGLGDTAMYLCATSREQAAEKLFFGSGTQLSVL.

The chain has TRBV4-2 and TRBJ2-7, with 8 bases that match TRBD1. The germline CDR1 and CDR2 sequences are LGHNA and YNFKEQ. The CDR3 length is 16 residues. The V segment lost 4 bases and the J segment 2 bases; nucleotides outside the gene matches: 10. DNA for the CDR3: TGTGCCAGCAGCCGACCGCCCGGGACAGGCGCCTACGAGCAGTACTTC. This codes for CASSRPPGTGAYEQYF.

The rearrangement links TRBV28 to TRBJ2-7; TRBD1 aligns across 10 bases. The V gene's germline CDR1 is MDHEN and CDR2 SYDVKM. The CDR3 extends over 15 amino acids. The V and J ends lost 4 bases and 5 bases, in that order; junction bases with no gene match: 8. As DNA, the CDR3 is TGTGCCAGCAGTTCCACGACAGGGGGCCTCGACGAGCAGTACTTC. Its translation is CASSSTTGGLDEQYF.

This clonotype was detected many times. This chain connects TRBV30 to TRBJ2-7; D is ambiguous. This CDR3 contains 13 residues. V was shortened by 4 bases and J by 0 bases, with 10 bases between the two germline ends. Germline assignment: CDR1 GTSNPN and CDR2 SVGIG (reference sequence). The CDR3 nucleotides read TGTGCCTGGATGGGTGATGGCTCCTACGAGCAGTACTTC. It specifies CAWMGDGSYEQYF.

This clonotype was counted a few times. The rearrangement joins TRBV4-1 to TRBJ2-5; 10 nucleotides align to TRBD2. The CDR3 runs to 17 residues. Germline CDR1 MGHRA, CDR2 YSYEKL. V was pared by 0 bases and J by 1 base, with 5 bases of the junction left unmatched. CDR3 DNA: TGCGCCAGCAGCCAAGATAGACTAGCGGGCACCCAAGAGACCCAGTACTTC. Its protein product is CASSQDRLAGTQETQYF.

This clonotype occurred once. The chain employs TRBV4-1 and TRBJ2-3, with a possible D match to TRBD2 (5 bases). The CDR3 extends over 17 amino acids. The germline V gene encodes CDR1 MGHRA and CDR2 YSYEKL. The V end lost 1 base, the J end lost 5 bases, and 19 bases lay between the germline ends. CDR3 protein: CASSQAPLDFRGDTQYF. The CDR3 coding sequence is TGCGCCAGCAGCCAAGCACCCCTAGACTTTCGGGGAGATACGCAGTATTTT.

The chain joins TRBV28 to TRBJ2-7, with D perhaps TRBD2 (6 bases). In germline, CDR1 is MDHEN, CDR2 SYDVKM. V was trimmed by 1 base and J by 7 bases, leaving 14 bases between them. CDR3 length: 14 residues. In DNA, the CDR3 is TGTGCCAGCAGTTTATTCTCGGGACTGGGAGAGCAGTACTTC. Translated, it gives CASSLFSGLGEQYF. Full variable domain (remainder filled in from reference TRBV28 and TRBJ2-7): DVKVTQSSRYLVKRTGEKVFLECVQDMDHENMFWYRQDPGLGLRLIYFSYDVKMKEKGDIPEGYSVSREKKERFSLILESASTNQTSMYLCASSLFSGLGEQYFGPGTRLTVT.

The chain is built from TRBV5-1 and TRBJ2-7, with D uncertain. Germline CDR1 and CDR2: SGHRS and YFSETQ. V lost 2 bases and J lost 1, with 10 bases in between. The CDR3 totals 14 residues. The CDR3 sequence is CASSFLHQSYEQYF. CDR3 bases: TGCGCCAGCAGCTTCCTACATCAGTCCTACGAGCAGTACTTC.

V gene TRBV5-6 combines with J gene TRBJ1-6; D is uncertain. There are 16 residues in the CDR3. Per germline, CDR1 SGHDT and CDR2 YYEEEE. V gave up 2 bases and J gave up 0 bases, with 9 bases separating them. DNA of the CDR3: TGTGCCAGCAGCTTAACAGCGAGCTCCTATAATTCACCCCTCCACTTT. It yields the protein CASSLTASSYNSPLHF.

The chain recombines TRBV20-1 with TRBJ2-5, with D perhaps TRBD2 (7 bases). CDR1 and CDR2 from the germline V gene are DFQATT and SNEGSKA (reference sequence). V gave up 0 bases and J gave up 1 base, with 15 bases separating them. The CDR3 loop spans 16 amino acids. DNA for the CDR3: TGCAGTGCTAGAGAGCCAAGGGGGGGGGCCCAAGAGACCCAGTACTTC. It specifies CSAREPRGGAQETQYF.

The chain links TRBV5-1 to TRBJ2-1; no clear D gene. Trimming pared 0 bases from V and 2 bases from J, leaving 12 bases between. This CDR3 region has 16 residues. Germline V gene sequence: CDR1 SGHRS, CDR2 YFSETQ. The CDR3, as DNA: TGCGCCAGCAGCTTGGATCCGGGTTCCCCCTACAATGAGCAGTTCTTC. Protein product: CASSLDPGSPYNEQFF.

This chain joins TRBV7-8 and TRBJ2-6, with D tentatively TRBD2 (5 bases). CDR1 and CDR2 (germline): SGHVS, FQNEAQ. The CDR3 has 20 amino acids. The V end was cut by 3 bases, the J end by 0 bases, with 21 bases between. CDR3 region: CASSFPPVPAGYSGANVLTF. For the CDR3, the DNA is TGTGCCAGCAGCTTCCCCCCCGTTCCGGCGGGCTACTCTGGGGCCAACGTCCTGACTTTC.

CDR3 amino acids: CASSEQGPGELFF. The CDR3 region has the DNA TGTGCCAGCAGTGAACAGGGTCCCGGGGAGCTGTTTTTT. The genes are TRBV6-1 and TRBJ2-2; tentatively, D is TRBD1 (5 bases). The CDR3 runs to 13 residues. Trimming stripped 2 bases from V and 6 bases from J, with 7 bases between. In germline, CDR1 is MNHNS, CDR2 SASEGT.

The V call is TRBV5-1, the J call TRBJ2-2; D may be TRBD2 (6 bases). V was pared by 7 bases and J by 1 base, with 14 bases between. This CDR3 region has 15 residues. CDR1 is SGHRS and CDR2 is YFSETQ in the germline V gene. CDR3 sequence (DNA): TGCGCCAGCGGCCTGGAGGGGCTGAACACCGGGGAGCTGTTTTTT. This gives the protein CASGLEGLNTGELFF.